This T cell receptor (beta chain) was retrieved from a study of T cell changes during pregnancy in multiple sclerosis. CDR1 is SGHTA and CDR2 is FQGNSA in the germline V gene. The CDR3 contains 12 residues. The V gene lost 5 bases and the J gene lost 3 bases, with 8 bases spanning the gap. Here immunoSEQ multiplex PCR was the method, and the copy in TCRdb shows in-frame clones only, minus some. There are some 70,000 clones in the sample; 85% to 90% occur only once, and more than 8% lies in the top ten. The rearrangement joins TRBV7-2 to TRBJ2-7; no clear D. The clonotype was recovered from a female donor in good health, enrolled as a control in a pregnancy study. Sequenced here: peripheral blood, sampled after pregnancy. The CDR3 reads CASSAGNYEQYF. The CDR3, as DNA: TGTGCCAGCAGCGCAGGAAACTACGAGCAGTACTTC.